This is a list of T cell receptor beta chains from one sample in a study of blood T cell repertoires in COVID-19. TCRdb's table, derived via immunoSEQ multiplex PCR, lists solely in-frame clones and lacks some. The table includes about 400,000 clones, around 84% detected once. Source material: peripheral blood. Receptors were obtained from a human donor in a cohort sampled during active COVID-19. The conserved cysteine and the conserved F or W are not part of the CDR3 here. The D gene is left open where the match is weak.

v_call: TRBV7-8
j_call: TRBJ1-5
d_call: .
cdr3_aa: ASSLALSRFAQPQH

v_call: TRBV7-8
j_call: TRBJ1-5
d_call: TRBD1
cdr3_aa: ASSSRFPTGGLSNQPQH

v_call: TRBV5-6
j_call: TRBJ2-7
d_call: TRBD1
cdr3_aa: ASSLYGQGYEQY

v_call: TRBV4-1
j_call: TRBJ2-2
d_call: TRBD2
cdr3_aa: ASSPGTGTSGSATGELF

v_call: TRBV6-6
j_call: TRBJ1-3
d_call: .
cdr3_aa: ASSYRREVTIY

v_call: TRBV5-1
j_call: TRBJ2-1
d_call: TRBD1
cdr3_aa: ASSQDRVNEQF

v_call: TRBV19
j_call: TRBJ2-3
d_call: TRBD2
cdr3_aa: ASSIGGGITDTQY

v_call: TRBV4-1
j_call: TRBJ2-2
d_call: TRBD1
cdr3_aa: ASSQDRVTGELF

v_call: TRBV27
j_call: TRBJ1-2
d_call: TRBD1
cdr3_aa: ASTRGGNYGYT

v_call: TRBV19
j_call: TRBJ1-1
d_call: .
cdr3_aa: ASNVNLNTEAF

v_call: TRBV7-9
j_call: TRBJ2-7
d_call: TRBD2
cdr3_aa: ASSLPGLADSEQY

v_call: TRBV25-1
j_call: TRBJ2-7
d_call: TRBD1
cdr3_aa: ASSANRGPSYEQY

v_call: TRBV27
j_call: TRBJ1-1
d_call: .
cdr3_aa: ASRPQGGNTEAF

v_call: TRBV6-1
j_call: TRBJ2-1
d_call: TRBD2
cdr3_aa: ASSEILASGRHEQF

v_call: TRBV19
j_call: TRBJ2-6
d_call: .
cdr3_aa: ASSIDGGSGANVLT

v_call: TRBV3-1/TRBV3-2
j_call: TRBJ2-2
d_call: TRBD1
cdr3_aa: ASSRGQGATGELF

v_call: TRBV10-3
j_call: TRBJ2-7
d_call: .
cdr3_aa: AISQVSYEQY

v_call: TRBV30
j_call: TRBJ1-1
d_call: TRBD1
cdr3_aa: ASSDRVMNTEAF

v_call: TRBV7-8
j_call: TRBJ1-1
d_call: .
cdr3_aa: ASSSRGGNTEAF

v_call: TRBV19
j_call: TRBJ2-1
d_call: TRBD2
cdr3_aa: ASSMGLAYNEQF

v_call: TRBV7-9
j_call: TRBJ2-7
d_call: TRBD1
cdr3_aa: ASSRSRDSPYEQY

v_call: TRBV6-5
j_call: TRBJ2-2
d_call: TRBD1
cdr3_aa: ASSYSGTANTGELF

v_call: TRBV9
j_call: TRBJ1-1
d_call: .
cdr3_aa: ASSVGPSGTEAF

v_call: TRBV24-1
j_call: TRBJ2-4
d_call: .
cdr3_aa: ATSNLWGGIQY

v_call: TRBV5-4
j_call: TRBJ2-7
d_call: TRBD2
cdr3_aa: ASSFGGGLYEQY

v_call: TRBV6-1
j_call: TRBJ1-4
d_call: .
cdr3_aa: ASSERDLREKLF

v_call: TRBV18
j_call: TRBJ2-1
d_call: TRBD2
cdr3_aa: ASSPGLAGANEQF

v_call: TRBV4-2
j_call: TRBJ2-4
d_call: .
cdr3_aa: ASSQGWERTDIQY

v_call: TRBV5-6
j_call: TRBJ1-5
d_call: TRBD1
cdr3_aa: ASSSRGLDQPQH

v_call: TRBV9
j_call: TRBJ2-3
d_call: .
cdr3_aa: ASSVGGGDTDTQY

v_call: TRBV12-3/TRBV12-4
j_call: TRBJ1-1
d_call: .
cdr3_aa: ASSLGRVAEAF